The 14 T cell receptor beta chains in this list originate from one sample, sequenced in a study of metastatic and nonmetastatic thyroid tumors. Via MiXCR, TCRdb re-called the PCR reads. The table shows 50,000 or so clones, with around 21% occurring only once. Ahead of thyroid surgery, no patient had received treatment of any kind. Sequences were obtained from blood. These receptors originate from a male donor with papillary thyroid cancer or a benign thyroid nodule (not recorded which). Some clones in this sample may be carry-over from other donors' samples.

In its sample, this clone ranks as medium-sized. The chain has TRBV20-1 and TRBJ1-5, with 8 bases that match TRBD1. This CDR3 has 14 amino acids. J lost 2 bases, V lost 5 bases, and 5 bases had no gene match. Germline CDR1 DFQATT, CDR2 SNEGSKA (reference sequence). CDR3 in amino acids: CSASQGGRNQPQHF. CDR3 DNA sequence: TGCAGTGCTTCACAGGGGGGTCGCAATCAGCCCCAGCATTTT.

This clone came up many times. J is TRBJ1-5 and V is TRBV6-2 or TRBV6-3; 10 bases are a match to TRBD1. The germline V gene encodes CDR1 MNHEY and CDR2 SVGEGT. This CDR3 is built from 18 residues. The V and J ends lost 5 bases and 0 bases, in that order; junction bases with no gene match: 10. The DNA of the CDR3 is TGTGCCAGCAGTGTCGGGACAGGGGAGGTCTATAGCAATCAGCCCCAGCATTTT. Amino acid sequence: CASSVGTGEVYSNQPQHF.

Details on this clone: A read error is possible here, since a much larger clone lies one base away. Other DNA sequences in this sample translate to the same CDR3. This sequence joins TRBV2 and TRBJ2-5, with D tentatively TRBD2 (6 bases). Germline CDR1 SNHLY, CDR2 FYNNEI. This CDR3 spans 16 amino acids. V was clipped by 2 bases and J by 3 bases, with 16 bases between them. The CDR3 coding sequence is TGTGCCAGCAGTGAAAGTAGCGGTTACGGGAAAGAGACCCAGTACTTC. Its protein is CASSESSGYGKETQYF.

The chain employs TRBV5-4 and TRBJ2-5, with 7 positions matching TRBD2. The CDR3 spans 13 residues. Trimming cost V 2 bases and J 5 bases; bases outside gene matches: 3. Per germline, CDR1 SGHNT and CDR2 YYREEE (reference sequence). CDR3 loop: CASSFDGGETQYF. For the CDR3, the DNA is TGTGCCAGCAGCTTTGACGGGGGGGAGACCCAGTACTTC.

V gene TRBV12-5 combines with J gene TRBJ1-5; TRBD1 might be the D (6 bases). The CDR3 has 13 amino acids. Trimming removed 9 bases from V and 7 bases from J, with 16 bases in between. Looked up from germline, CDR1 is LGHNT and CDR2 is FRNRAP. This chain's CDR3 is CASRNRDNQPQHF. The DNA of the CDR3 is TGTGCTAGCAGGAACAGGGATAACCAGCCCCAGCATTTT. The full variable domain, rest sourced from reference TRBV12-5 and TRBJ1-5, is DARVTQTPRHKVTEMGQEVTMRCQPILGHNTVFWYRQTMMQGLELLAYFRNRAPLDDSGMPKDRFSAEMPDATLATLKIQPSEPRDSAVYFCASRNRDNQPQHFGDGTRLSIL.

This clone was counted ten times or more. V usage is TRBV20-1 and J usage is TRBJ1-6; TRBD1 is a possible D gene (5 bases). The CDR3 has 15 amino acids. CDR1 is DFQATT and CDR2 is SNEGSKA in the germline V gene (reference sequence). V lost 1 base, J lost 0 bases, and 7 bases lay in between. The CDR3 is CSARGQSSYNSPLHF. CDR3 DNA sequence: TGCAGTGCTAGAGGACAGAGCTCCTATAATTCACCCCTCCACTTT.

The chain employs TRBV28 and TRBJ2-3; perhaps TRBD2 as D (6 bases). The germline gives CDR1 MDHEN, CDR2 SYDVKM. Deletions cut 7 bases from V and 2 bases from J, with 16 bases between. The CDR3 sequence is 15 residues long. In DNA, the CDR3 is TGTGCCAGCACCCCCCCTCGGACTAACACAGATACGCAGTATTTT. Translated, it gives CASTPPRTNTDTQYF. Using reference TRBV28 and TRBJ2-3 for the parts outside the CDR3, the full variable domain is DVKVTQSSRYLVKRTGEKVFLECVQDMDHENMFWYRQDPGLGLRLIYFSYDVKMKEKGDIPEGYSVSREKKERFSLILESASTNQTSMYLCASTPPRTNTDTQYFGPGTRLTVL.

At least ten counts were recorded for this clone. The rearrangement uses TRBV7-9 and TRBJ2-1, with D unclear. Per the germline V gene, CDR1 is SEHNR and CDR2 is FQNEAQ (reference sequence). This CDR3 is 17 amino acids long. V lost 0 bases and J 3 bases, leaving 15 bases between the germline ends. The CDR3 DNA is TGTGCCAGCAGCTTAGCGAGTTCAGGAAAGGTCTACAATGAGCAGTTCTTC. This translates into CASSLASSGKVYNEQFF.

CDR3 bases: TGTGCCAGCAGCCGACAGGTCCCCGGGGAGCTGTTTTTT. Translation gives CASSRQVPGELFF. The V and J genes are TRBV6-1 and TRBJ2-2; D possibly corresponds to TRBD1 (6 bases). This CDR3 is 13 amino acids long. The V end was cut by 6 bases, the J end by 6 bases, with 11 bases between. CDR1 and CDR2 (germline): MNHNS, SASEGT.

The chain has TRBV20-1 and TRBJ1-3; 11 nucleotides match TRBD1. The CDR3 extends over 17 amino acids. V was pared by 0 bases and J by 0 bases, with 4 bases of the junction left unmatched. Germline CDR1 reads DFQATT; CDR2 reads SNEGSKA (reference sequence). CDR3 DNA sequence: TGCAGTGCTAGAGATAGCGGACAGGGGGCCTCTGGAAACACCATATATTTT. It translates to CSARDSGQGASGNTIYF.

The gene calls are TRBV5-1 and TRBJ2-7; no definite D call. Germline V lookup: CDR1 SGHRS, CDR2 YFSETQ. The CDR3 is made up of 15 amino acids. With 0 bases removed from V and 7 bases from J, the gap between germline ends came to 17 bases. The CDR3 loop is CASSLVAAPTMEQYF. For the CDR3, the DNA is TGCGCCAGCAGCTTGGTGGCGGCCCCTACGATGGAGCAGTACTTC.

The J gene is TRBJ2-3, the V gene TRBV7-3; possibly TRBD2 for D (5 bases). The germline V gene has CDR1 SGHTA and CDR2 FQGTGA. V was clipped by 5 bases and J by 12 bases, with 24 bases between them. The CDR3 has 15 amino acids. The CDR3 region has the DNA TGTGCCAGCAGCCCCGGGCCATCTAGCACAGATAAACAGTATTTT. Encoded protein: CASSPGPSSTDKQYF.

The chain combines TRBV5-1 with TRBJ1-4; 7 positions agree with TRBD1. With V trimmed by 4 bases and J by 3 bases, 6 bases remained unmatched. Germline V gene sequence: CDR1 SGHRS, CDR2 YFSETQ. CDR3 length: 15 amino acids. The CDR3 loop is CASSLGQVSNEKLFF. The CDR3 nucleotides are TGCGCCAGCAGCCTCGGACAGGTCTCTAATGAAAAACTGTTTTTT.

This clone was counted a few times. The V gene is TRBV5-3, the J gene TRBJ2-1; 9 bases map to TRBD2. TRBV5-3 is filed as an ORF, its function uncertain. CDR3 length: 20 amino acids. Losses at the gene ends were 8 bases for V and 7 bases for J; bases not matched to a gene: 28. The CDR3 DNA reads TGTGCCAGTAGTATTGTCTGGCTTCTAGCGGGAAAAACATTGAGGAATGAGCAGTTCTTC. Residues: CASSIVWLLAGKTLRNEQFF.